Presented here are 20 T cell receptor beta chains from one specimen sequenced in a study of cytomegalovirus exposure and HLA in healthy donors. The assay was immunoSEQ multiplex PCR, and TCRdb's table has in-frame clones only and misses some. Of over 100,000 clones listed, roughly 87% were seen once; the top ten hold around 1.3%. The sequencing sample was made of PBMCs. The receptors here all came from a woman aged 18-30 years in good health and CMV-seronegative.

CDR3 region: CASSEPGVNTEAFF. DNA for the CDR3: TGTGCCAGCAGTGAACCGGGGGTGAACACTGAAGCTTTCTTT. V is TRBV2 and J is TRBJ1-1; the D gene is possibly TRBD1 (5 bases). Germline V gives CDR1 SNHLY, CDR2 FYNNEI. Trimming removed 2 bases at V and 0 bases at J, with 7 bases between. CDR3 length: 14 residues.

The chain carries TRBV4-2 and TRBJ2-7, with 9 bases matching TRBD2. This CDR3 has 17 amino acids. The germline V gene encodes CDR1 LGHNA and CDR2 YNFKEQ. V shed 0 bases and J 4 bases; nucleotides not matched to a gene: 10. CDR3 sequence (DNA): TGTGCCAGCAGCCAAGATCAGCTGGCGGGGGGGCTTTACGAGCAGTACTTC. Its translation is CASSQDQLAGGLYEQYF.

The chain combines TRBV5-1 with TRBJ1-5; the D is unclear. The CDR3 covers 14 residues. The V end lost 4 bases, the J end lost 7 bases, and 15 bases lay between the germline ends. Germline-derived CDR1 and CDR2 are SGHRS and YFSETQ. CDR3 residues: CASSRLGEGQPQHF. CDR3 nucleotides: TGCGCCAGCAGCCGATTGGGTGAGGGACAGCCCCAGCATTTT.

This clone came up a few times. This sequence joins TRBV28 and TRBJ1-2; TRBD1 matches at 7 bases. This CDR3 is built from 13 residues. Unmatched junction bases numbered 2, after V lost 6 bases and J lost 1 base. CDR1 and CDR2 (germline): MDHEN, SYDVKM. The CDR3 loop reads CASRGQLNYGYTF. CDR3 DNA: TGTGCCAGCAGGGGACAGCTTAACTATGGCTACACCTTC.

The V call is TRBV2, the J call TRBJ2-7; no clear D gene. The CDR3 has 14 amino acids. Germline V gives CDR1 SNHLY, CDR2 FYNNEI. Trimming took off 1 base at V and 2 bases at J, with 9 bases between the two ends. CDR3 sequence: CASSEGEQPYEQYF. As DNA, the CDR3 is TGTGCCAGCAGTGAAGGTGAACAACCCTACGAGCAGTACTTC.

The chain links TRBV5-5 to TRBJ2-7; possibly TRBD1 for D (6 bases). The V gene lost 4 bases and the J gene lost 3 bases, with 17 bases spanning the gap. This CDR3 is built from 15 residues. Per the germline V gene, CDR1 is SGHKS and CDR2 is YYEKEE (reference sequence). In DNA form, the CDR3 reads TGTGCCAGCAGCCCCGGACAGTTTGGCAGCTACGAGCAGTACTTC. Its protein is CASSPGQFGSYEQYF.

The chain joins TRBV6-5 to TRBJ2-7; 7 bases align to TRBD2. V shed 0 bases, J shed 2 bases, and the junction held 1 base outside the gene matches. CDR1 is MNHEY and CDR2 is SVGAGI in the germline V gene. There are 14 residues in the CDR3. CDR3 DNA: TGTGCCAGCAGTTACTCGCGGGAGACCTACGAGCAGTACTTC. Translating gives CASSYSRETYEQYF.

The rearrangement uses TRBV4-1 and TRBJ1-1, with unresolved D. Deletions cut 1 base from V and 1 base from J, with 7 bases between. Germline V gene data show CDR1 as MGHRA and CDR2 as YSYEKL. This CDR3 region has 14 residues. This CDR3 reads CASSQVRRNTEAFF. CDR3 DNA: TGCGCCAGCAGCCAAGTGCGGAGGAACACTGAAGCTTTCTTT.

This rearrangement joins TRBV11-3 to TRBJ2-1; D may be TRBD2 (5 bases). This CDR3 comprises 14 residues. Trimming cost V 6 bases and J 6 bases, with 15 bases left between them. From germline, CDR1 is SGHNT and CDR2 YENEEA. The CDR3 is CASSTRAQGNEQFF. The CDR3 DNA is TGTGCCAGCAGTACGAGGGCCCAAGGCAATGAGCAGTTCTTC.

This chain connects TRBV5-6 to TRBJ1-2, with TRBD1 matching over 10 bases. The germline V gene encodes CDR1 SGHDT and CDR2 YYEEEE. The CDR3 sequence is 14 residues long. V lost 3 bases and J lost 3; bases outside the gene matches: 2. The CDR3 loop is CASSWGTGDYGYTF. CDR3 DNA sequence: TGTGCCAGCAGCTGGGGGACAGGGGACTATGGCTACACCTTC.

The genes are TRBV2 and TRBJ1-3; TRBD1 aligns across 8 bases. This CDR3 has 18 residues. Trimming at V came to 6 bases and at J to 0 bases, leaving 13 bases not matched to a gene. Germline V gene data show CDR1 as SNHLY and CDR2 as FYNNEI. DNA for the CDR3: TGTGCCAGCAGAAGACCGGGACAGGCAGAAGGCTCTGGAAACACCATATATTTT. This codes for CASRRPGQAEGSGNTIYF.

The gene calls are TRBV7-8 and TRBJ1-4; TRBD1 might be the D (6 bases). From germline, CDR1 is SGHVS and CDR2 FQNEAQ. With 4 bases removed from V and 0 bases from J, the gap between germline ends came to 6 bases. CDR3 length equals 14 residues. CDR3 region: CASSWTATNEKLFF. The CDR3 nucleotides are TGTGCCAGCAGCTGGACAGCAACTAATGAAAAACTGTTTTTT. The full variable domain, its missing parts supplied by reference TRBV7-8 and TRBJ1-4, is GAGVSQSPRYKVAKRGQDVALRCDPISGHVSLFWYQQALGQGPEFLTYFQNEAQLDKSGLPSDRFFAERPEGSVSTLKIQRTQQEDSAVYLCASSWTATNEKLFFGSGTQLSVL.

CDR3: CASGTLYPGQGELLAGNTIYF. CDR3 nucleotides: TGTGCTAGTGGTACTCTCTACCCGGGACAGGGAGAGTTGTTGGCTGGAAACACCATATATTTT. The rearrangement links TRBV12-5 to TRBJ1-3; 9 bases map to TRBD1. Germline V gives CDR1 LGHNT, CDR2 FRNRAP. The CDR3 runs 21 residues. J lost 2 bases, V lost 5 bases, and 22 bases had no gene match.

V gene TRBV15 combines with J gene TRBJ1-2, with D perhaps TRBD1 (5 bases). This CDR3 region has 15 residues. Looked up from germline, CDR1 is LNHNV and CDR2 is YYDKDF (reference sequence). The V end lost 0 bases, the J end lost 5 bases, and 13 bases lay between the germline ends. The CDR3 sequence: CATSRDRDLGYGYTF. CDR3 DNA sequence: TGTGCCACCAGCAGAGATCGGGACTTAGGATATGGCTACACCTTC. The full variable domain, rest sourced from reference TRBV15 and TRBJ1-2, is DAMVIQNPRYQVTQFGKPVTLSCSQTLNHNVMYWYQQKSSQAPKLLFHYYDKDFNNEADTPDNFQSRRPNTSFCFLDIRSPGLGDTAMYLCATSRDRDLGYGYTFGSGTRLTVV.

The chain carries TRBV7-6 and TRBJ2-1, with TRBD2 matching over 11 bases. J was trimmed by 8 bases and V by 3 bases; bases with no gene match: 6. CDR3 length: 15 amino acids. Germline CDR1 and CDR2: SGHVS and FNYEAQ. In DNA, the CDR3 is TGTGCCAGCAGCTTCCGACTAGCGGGGCCCCATGAGCAGTTCTTC. The encoded protein is CASSFRLAGPHEQFF.

The chain has TRBV6-1 and TRBJ1-6, with a tentative D call TRBD1 (5 bases). Germline loops: CDR1 MNHNS, CDR2 SASEGT. V was trimmed by 1 base and J by 10 bases, leaving 11 bases between them. The CDR3 is 14 residues long. In DNA form, the CDR3 reads TGTGCCAGCAGTGAAGGGCAGGGTGGGTCACCCCTCCACTTT. This gives the protein CASSEGQGGSPLHF.

This chain links TRBV29-1 with TRBJ1-3; D gene uncertain. The CDR3 has 12 residues. CDR1 is SQVTM and CDR2 is ANQGSEA in the germline V gene. Between the trimmed V and J ends, which lost 4 bases and 1 base, there was a span of 5 bases. This CDR3 is CSVGLSGNTIYF. The CDR3 nucleotides are TGCAGCGTTGGTTTATCTGGAAACACCATATATTTT. The variable domain in full, with the rest retrieved from reference TRBV29-1 and TRBJ1-3, is SAVISQKPSRDICQRGTSLTIQCQVDSQVTMMFWYRQQPGQSLTLIATANQGSEATYESGFVIDKFPISRPNLTFSTLTVSNMSPEDSSIYLCSVGLSGNTIYFGEGSWLTVV.

This chain links TRBV6-1 with TRBJ1-1; tentatively, D is TRBD1 (6 bases). CDR1 is MNHNS, CDR2 SASEGT, per germline. CDR3 length: 13 residues. V lost 2 bases and J lost 5, with 9 bases in between. CDR3 DNA sequence: TGTGCCAGCAGTGAATTGGGGACAACTGAAGCTTTCTTT. It codes for CASSELGTTEAFF.

There are a few counts of this clone. The V gene is TRBV20-1, the J gene TRBJ2-7; 8 bases fit TRBD2. The CDR3 has 11 amino acids. From germline, CDR1 is DFQATT and CDR2 SNEGSKA (reference sequence). V shed 3 bases, J shed 7 bases, and the junction held 2 bases outside the gene matches. The CDR3 reads CSASSSGEQYF. In nucleotides, the CDR3 is TGCAGTGCTAGCTCTAGCGGGGAGCAGTACTTC.

This chain connects TRBV9 to TRBJ2-7; tentative D call: TRBD2 (6 bases). The CDR3 extends over 15 amino acids. CDR1 is SGDLS, CDR2 YYNGEE, per germline. V was clipped by 4 bases and J by 2 bases, with 16 bases between them. CDR3 protein: CASSFGGSIPYEQYF. CDR3 in DNA: TGTGCCAGCAGCTTTGGGGGGTCCATCCCCTACGAGCAGTACTTC.